The 29 T cell receptor beta chains in this list originate from one sample, sequenced in a study of identifying expanded T cells in peripheral blood. TCRdb's copy holds only in-frame clones and misses some; the assay was immunoSEQ multiplex PCR. Found here are around 85,000 clones, 85% to 90% of them singletons; the top ten hold around 20%. Sequencing input: blood. The source of these receptors is a person between 18 and 75 years old in good health.

The chain couples TRBV19 to TRBJ1-2, with 7 bases fitting TRBD1. The germline CDR1 and CDR2 sequences are LNHDA and SQIVND (reference sequence). With V trimmed by 2 bases and J by 4 bases, 10 bases remained unmatched. This CDR3 spans 16 amino acids. For the CDR3, the DNA is TGTGCCAGTAGTATACAAGGAAGGGGGCTCGGCTATGGCTACACCTTC. It encodes CASSIQGRGLGYGYTF.

V gene TRBV7-9 combines with J gene TRBJ1-6; TRBD1 matches at 8 bases. The CDR3 covers 15 residues. Losses at the gene ends were 5 bases for V and 7 bases for J; bases not matched to a gene: 7. Per the germline V gene, CDR1 is SEHNR and CDR2 is FQNEAQ (reference sequence). In DNA, the CDR3 is TGTGCCAGCAGCCCCGGACAGGGAGGAAATTCACCCCTCCACTTT. Residues: CASSPGQGGNSPLHF.

The V gene is TRBV5-6, the J gene TRBJ1-1; D is ambiguous. Germline V CDR1 and CDR2: SGHDT, YYEEEE. The CDR3 spans 14 residues. V was cut by 2 bases and J by 4 bases, with 12 bases left in between. CDR3 residues: CASSFVGSGTEAFF. The CDR3 nucleotides read TGTGCCAGCAGCTTCGTGGGCAGTGGCACTGAAGCTTTCTTT.

This chain connects TRBV5-5 to TRBJ2-7; D is uncertain. Germline V gene lookup returns CDR1 SGHKS and CDR2 YYEKEE (reference sequence). The CDR3 is 14 residues long. V lost 3 bases to trimming and J lost 4 bases, with 14 bases between them. CDR3 amino acids: CASSSPETRYEQYF. The CDR3 bases are TGTGCCAGCAGCTCCCCCGAGACGCGGTACGAGCAGTACTTC.

Ten or more counts support this clone. This sequence joins TRBV7-8 and TRBJ1-2, with D unclear. CDR3 length: 13 residues. Germline CDR1 is SGHVS and CDR2 is FQNEAQ. Trimming removed 3 bases at V and 3 bases at J, with 8 bases between. The CDR3 DNA is TGTGCCAGCAGCTTTTCGGGGTACTATGGCTACACCTTC. Its translation is CASSFSGYYGYTF.

This chain uses TRBV6-5 with TRBJ1-2, with 7 bases aligning to TRBD1. Trimming took 4 bases from V and 5 from J; bases not matched to a gene: 10. Germline V lookup: CDR1 MNHEY, CDR2 SVGAGI. This CDR3 comprises 15 residues. CDR3 loop: CASSSRGDSTYGYTF. CDR3 DNA sequence: TGTGCCAGCAGTTCCAGAGGGGACAGCACTTATGGCTACACCTTC.

The table lists this clone with a count of one. The rearrangement links TRBV28 to TRBJ2-7; D perhaps matches TRBD1 (5 bases). Germline V gene data show CDR1 as MDHEN and CDR2 as SYDVKM. The CDR3 contains 16 residues. With 2 bases removed from V and 1 base from J, the gap between germline ends came to 15 bases. CDR3 bases: TGTGCCAGCAGTTTACCCGACAGAACCTATTCCTACGAGCAGTACTTC. Amino acid sequence: CASSLPDRTYSYEQYF.

The rearrangement uses TRBV4-3 and TRBJ1-1; D gene ambiguous. Trimming took off 1 base at V and 10 bases at J, with 19 bases between the two ends. This CDR3 contains 15 residues. Germline-derived CDR1 and CDR2 are LGHNA and YSLEER. The DNA for the CDR3 is TGCGCCAGCAGCCAAGCCCTGGGTGGTGGGAGTGTAGCTTTCTTT. Translation: CASSQALGGGSVAFF.

This chain connects TRBV6-1 to TRBJ2-1; D is ambiguous. Trimming pared 6 bases from V and 3 bases from J, leaving 12 bases between. Germline assignment: CDR1 MNHNS and CDR2 SASEGT. This CDR3 has 14 residues. CDR3 nucleotides: TGTGCCAGCAGAAGGTGGGAAGTCTACAATGAGCAGTTCTTC. This gives the protein CASRRWEVYNEQFF.

This rearrangement joins TRBV27 to TRBJ2-5; no reliable D call. The V gene's germline CDR1 is MNHEY and CDR2 SMNVEV (reference sequence). Trimming removed 0 bases at V and 5 bases at J, with 13 bases between. There are 15 residues in the CDR3. CDR3 nucleotides: TGTGCCAGCAGTTTATCGGAGAGACCCTCGGAGACCCAGTACTTC. Translated, it gives CASSLSERPSETQYF.

The chain joins TRBV4-3 to TRBJ2-3; a possible D gene is TRBD2 (6 bases). V gave up 1 base and J gave up 6 bases, with 23 bases separating them. The CDR3 totals 18 residues. CDR1 is LGHNA and CDR2 is YSLEER in the germline V gene. CDR3 sequence reads: CASSQAGALATVGDTQYF. The CDR3 DNA reads as TGCGCCAGCAGCCAAGCCGGAGCTCTAGCGACGGTTGGTGATACGCAGTATTTT.

This clone is a singleton in its sample. This rearrangement joins TRBV4-2 to TRBJ2-5; D unresolved. This CDR3 comprises 13 residues. Trimming took 5 bases from V and 6 from J, leaving 13 bases between them. Germline lookup yields CDR1 LGHNA and CDR2 YNFKEQ. The CDR3 reads CASSNPDEQTQYF. The DNA for the CDR3 is TGTGCCAGCAGCAACCCGGATGAGCAGACCCAGTACTTC.

V usage is TRBV6-1 and J usage is TRBJ1-1; the D is unclear. V lost 4 bases to trimming and J lost 0 bases, with 12 bases between them. The CDR3 is made up of 15 amino acids. Germline V gene lookup returns CDR1 MNHNS and CDR2 SASEGT. CDR3 sequence: CASSGKLSLNTEAFF. For the CDR3, the DNA is TGTGCCAGCAGTGGGAAATTGAGTTTGAACACTGAAGCTTTCTTT.

This sequence joins TRBV6-6 and TRBJ1-4, with D maybe TRBD1 (5 bases). The CDR3 extends over 13 amino acids. Germline values: CDR1 MNHNY, CDR2 SVGAGI (reference sequence). V was cut by 2 bases and J by 8 bases, with 9 bases left in between. The CDR3 DNA reads TGTGCCAGCAGTTACGGGACGGGGGAAAAACTGTTTTTT. Amino acids: CASSYGTGEKLFF.

The genes are TRBV15 and TRBJ1-5, with D perhaps TRBD1 (5 bases). In germline, CDR1 is LNHNV, CDR2 YYDKDF (reference sequence). V lost 0 bases, J lost 8 bases, and 17 bases lay in between. The CDR3 runs 16 residues. Here the CDR3 reads CATSRDRLVTAKPQHF. CDR3 bases: TGTGCCACCAGCAGAGATCGCTTGGTGACAGCAAAGCCCCAGCATTTT.

The rearrangement uses TRBV2 and TRBJ2-5; 9 nucleotides agree with TRBD1. The CDR3 runs 15 residues. The ends lost 4 bases at V and 5 bases at J; junction bases unmatched: 8. From germline, CDR1 is SNHLY and CDR2 FYNNEI. The CDR3 DNA reads TGTGCCAGCAGTGCATTGACAGGGGGAAAGGAGACCCAGTACTTC. It yields the protein CASSALTGGKETQYF.

The chain combines TRBV7-9 with TRBJ2-1; D gene ambiguous. CDR3 length equals 12 residues. CDR1 and CDR2 (germline): SEHNR, FQNEAQ (reference sequence). V was trimmed by 5 bases and J by 5 bases, leaving 7 bases between them. As DNA, the CDR3 is TGTGCCAGCAGCAAAACCCACAATGAGCAGTTCTTC. Translated: CASSKTHNEQFF.

The chain carries TRBV7-6 and TRBJ1-1; TRBD1 is a possible D gene (5 bases). V shed 5 bases and J shed 3 bases, with 22 bases lying between them. This CDR3 has 17 residues. The germline V gene has CDR1 SGHVS and CDR2 FNYEAQ. CDR3 amino acids: CASSASPSSTGHTEAFF. The CDR3, as DNA: TGTGCCAGCAGCGCCTCTCCCTCTTCGACGGGACACACTGAAGCTTTCTTT.

The CDR3 DNA reads TGTGCCAGCAGTTCGCCCCAGGGGGCAAATTCACCCCTCCACTTT. Encoded protein: CASSSPQGANSPLHF. The V gene is TRBV28, the J gene TRBJ1-6; 8 bases fit TRBD1. The CDR3 sequence is 15 residues long. The germline gives CDR1 MDHEN, CDR2 SYDVKM. J was trimmed by 7 bases and V by 4 bases; bases with no gene match: 6.

The rearrangement uses TRBV29-1 and TRBJ2-1; D possibly matches TRBD1 or TRBD2 (6 bases each). Germline lookup yields CDR1 SQVTM and CDR2 ANQGSEA. Deletions cut 4 bases from V and 12 bases from J, with 19 bases between. The CDR3 is made up of 13 amino acids. In DNA form, the CDR3 reads TGCAGCGTTGCTCAGGGGACTGCAGGGCGGCAGTTCTTC. Translating gives CSVAQGTAGRQFF.

The chain uses TRBV7-2 and TRBJ1-6, with D maybe TRBD1 (5 bases). This CDR3 has 16 residues. The V end lost 2 bases, the J end lost 7 bases, and 15 bases lay between the germline ends. Germline-derived CDR1 and CDR2 are SGHTA and FQGNSA. CDR3 region: CASSLSVGRRNSPLHF. The DNA for the CDR3 is TGTGCCAGCAGCTTATCAGTGGGGCGGAGGAATTCACCCCTCCACTTT. The variable domain in full, with the rest retrieved from reference TRBV7-2 and TRBJ1-6, is GAGVSQSPSNKVTEKGKDVELRCDPISGHTALYWYRQSLGQGLEFLIYFQGNSAPDKSGLPSDRFSAERTGGSVSTLTIQRTQQEDSAVYLCASSLSVGRRNSPLHFGNGTRLTVT.

The rearrangement joins TRBV5-4 to TRBJ1-2; 7 bases map to TRBD1. V trimming: 0 bases; J trimming: 6 bases; junction bases outside the gene matches: 11. The CDR3 has 16 residues. Germline V gene lookup returns CDR1 SGHNT and CDR2 YYREEE (reference sequence). CDR3 sequence: CASSLEVQGTENGYTF. DNA of the CDR3: TGTGCCAGCAGCTTGGAAGTACAGGGGACAGAAAATGGCTACACCTTC.

The chain links TRBV15 to TRBJ1-2; TRBD1 matches at 11 bases. With V trimmed by 5 bases and J by 1 base, 3 bases remained unmatched. The CDR3 has 15 amino acids. The germline gives CDR1 LNHNV, CDR2 YYDKDF (reference sequence). CDR3 region: CATSWGQGDNYGYTF. The CDR3 coding sequence is TGTGCCACCAGCTGGGGACAGGGGGATAACTATGGCTACACCTTC.

The chain couples TRBV13 to TRBJ1-1; TRBD1 is a possible D gene (5 bases). CDR1 PRHDT and CDR2 FYEKMQ come from the germline V gene (reference sequence). Trimming shortened V by 5 bases and J by 6 bases, and 19 bases separated the two germline ends. The CDR3 extends over 15 amino acids. The CDR3 loop reads CASSPGPGPPPEAFF. The CDR3 coding sequence is TGTGCCAGCAGCCCAGGACCGGGACCCCCTCCTGAAGCTTTCTTT.

The gene calls are TRBV12-5 and TRBJ2-2, with D perhaps assigned TRBD1 or TRBD2 (5 bases each). The germline V and J ends were trimmed by 3 bases and 4 bases, with 6 bases remaining between them. This CDR3 region has 13 residues. CDR1 is LGHNT, CDR2 FRNRAP, per germline. Here the CDR3 DNA reads TGTGCTAGTGGTTTTGGGGGCACCGGGGAGCTGTTTTTT. Encoded protein: CASGFGGTGELFF.

V is TRBV4-3 and J is TRBJ2-5; TRBD2 aligns across 9 bases. V trimming: 4 bases; J trimming: 10 bases; junction bases outside the gene matches: 13. This CDR3 has 15 amino acids. Per germline, CDR1 LGHNA and CDR2 YSLEER. The CDR3 protein is CASSPHGAGGVNQYF. Written as DNA, the CDR3 is TGCGCCAGCAGCCCCCACGGGGCGGGGGGGGTAAACCAGTACTTC.

This chain links TRBV28 with TRBJ1-2; no clear D gene. This CDR3 region has 13 residues. V was clipped by 3 bases and J by 3 bases, with 8 bases between them. Germline CDR1 MDHEN, CDR2 SYDVKM. CDR3 sequence (DNA): TGTGCCAGCAGTTTTGAGGTTCACTATGGCTACACCTTC. This sequence encodes CASSFEVHYGYTF.

This chain links TRBV29-1 with TRBJ2-5; the D gene is possibly TRBD2 (7 bases). CDR1 is SQVTM, CDR2 ANQGSEA, per germline. The CDR3 has 16 amino acids. V shed 0 bases and J shed 9 bases, with 23 bases lying between them. The CDR3 spells CSVEDQEGGTGVAQYF. The DNA for the CDR3 is TGCAGCGTTGAAGATCAAGAGGGGGGGACTGGGGTGGCCCAGTACTTC.

J is TRBJ2-6 and V is TRBV15; D gene ambiguous. This CDR3 has 16 residues. The germline V gene has CDR1 LNHNV and CDR2 YYDKDF (reference sequence). V was pared by 0 bases and J by 1 base, with 7 bases between. The CDR3 reads CATSRDRVSGANVLTF. The DNA for the CDR3 is TGTGCCACCAGCAGAGATCGTGTGTCTGGGGCCAACGTCCTGACTTTC.